The T cell receptor beta chain under discussion was sequenced for a study of blood T cell repertoires in COVID-19. For the study at large: Samples taken during acute and convalescent COVID-19 were collected in the United States, Italy and Spain. T cells, B-cell-depleted T cells, or PBMCs supplied cDNA or gDNA.

The assay was immunoSEQ multiplex PCR, and TCRdb's table has in-frame clones only and misses some. The sample lists roughly 340,000 clones; approximately 89% were seen once. A note on this clone: Other nucleotide sequences from this sample produce the same CDR3.

Germline CDR1 is SGDLS and CDR2 is YYNGEE. Between the trimmed V and J ends, which lost 3 bases and 3 bases, there was a span of 3 bases. This CDR3 spans 11 amino acids. The TCR was taken from a young woman who had recovered from COVID-19. The V and J genes are TRBV9 and TRBJ1-2; D is unresolved. Source material: peripheral blood. The CDR3 loop is CASSDYYGYTF. CDR3 bases: TGTGCCAGCAGCGACTACTATGGCTACACCTTC. The variable domain in full, with the rest retrieved from reference TRBV9 and TRBJ1-2, is DSGVTQTPKHLITATGQRVTLRCSPRSGDLSVYWYQQSLDQGLQFLIQYYNGEERAKGNILERFSAQQFPDLHSELNLSSLELGDSALYFCASSDYYGYTFGSGTRLTVV.